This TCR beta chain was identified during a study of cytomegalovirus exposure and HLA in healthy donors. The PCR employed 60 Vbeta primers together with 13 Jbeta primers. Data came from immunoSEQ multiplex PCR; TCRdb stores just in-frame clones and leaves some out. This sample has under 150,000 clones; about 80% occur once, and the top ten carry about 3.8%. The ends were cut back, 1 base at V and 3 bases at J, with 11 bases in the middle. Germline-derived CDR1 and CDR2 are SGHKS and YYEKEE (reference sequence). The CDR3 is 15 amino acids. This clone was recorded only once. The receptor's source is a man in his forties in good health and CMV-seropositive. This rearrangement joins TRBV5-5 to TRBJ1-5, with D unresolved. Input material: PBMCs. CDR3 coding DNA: TGTGCCAGCAGCTTGTGGAGGGCCCCCAATCAGCCCCAGCATTTT. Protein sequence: CASSLWRAPNQPQHF.